This T cell receptor beta chain was profiled in a study of cytomegalovirus exposure and HLA in healthy donors. Study as a whole: Counted in an early data release were about 86 million unique TCRs from HLA-typed donors. Study findings and constraints: The study put about 180 TCR beta chains on its list as cytomegalovirus-associated.

Trimming cost V 5 bases and J 4 bases; bases outside gene matches: 8. Germline-derived CDR1 and CDR2 are MDHEN and SYDVKM. The CDR3 totals 15 residues. 13 Jbeta primers and 60 Vbeta primers were used for the PCR. Authors' processing steps: Later analysis identified approximately 88 million unique TCR beta chains, some 10 million shared. Sequenced by immunoSEQ multiplex PCR; TCRdb stores in-frame clones only, minus some. V, J and clone size derive from that table, while D and trimming were established from the DNA sequence. The sample holds around 97,000 clones, approximately 9% seen once. With respect to this clone: The antigen remains unidentified.

J is TRBJ1-2 and V is TRBV28; the match to TRBD1 covers 9 bases. The sample comprised PBMCs. The receptor was derived from a man aged 50-59 years in good health and CMV-seropositive. The CDR3 reads CASSPPGQGTYGYTF. CDR3 in DNA: TGTGCCAGCAGTCCCCCGGGACAGGGCACCTATGGCTACACCTTC.